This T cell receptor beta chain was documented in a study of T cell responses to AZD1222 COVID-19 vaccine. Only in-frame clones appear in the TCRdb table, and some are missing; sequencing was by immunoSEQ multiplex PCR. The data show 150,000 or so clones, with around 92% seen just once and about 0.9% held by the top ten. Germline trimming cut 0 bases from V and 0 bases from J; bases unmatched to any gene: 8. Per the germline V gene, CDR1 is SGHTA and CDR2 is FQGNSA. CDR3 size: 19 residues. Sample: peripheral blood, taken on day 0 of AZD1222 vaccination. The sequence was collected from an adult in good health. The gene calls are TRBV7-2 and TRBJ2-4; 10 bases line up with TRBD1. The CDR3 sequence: CASSLAPGQGMVAKNIQYF. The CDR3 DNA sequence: TGTGCCAGCAGCTTAGCGCCGGGACAGGGGATGGTAGCCAAAAACATTCAGTACTTC.